A single sample gave rise to the 3 T cell receptor beta chains below, sequenced in a study of blood T cell repertoires in COVID-19. Profiling relied on immunoSEQ multiplex PCR, and the TCRdb table lists in-frame clones only, not all of them. The data show 210,000 or so clones, about 90% seen once. Sequencing was carried out using peripheral blood. Source of these receptors: a man under 40 with COVID-19, enrolled during active disease.

V and J are TRBV7-9 and TRBJ2-1; 7 positions agree with TRBD2. V shed 1 base, J shed 2 bases, and the junction held 5 bases outside the gene matches. The CDR3 extends over 16 amino acids. Germline CDR1 reads SEHNR; CDR2 reads FQNEAQ (reference sequence). CDR3 sequence: CASSLGSGGPYNEQFF. DNA for the CDR3: TGTGCCAGCAGCTTAGGGTCGGGAGGCCCCTACAATGAGCAGTTCTTC.

This chain links TRBV19 with TRBJ2-7; 10 nucleotides line up with TRBD1. The CDR3 spans 14 residues. From germline, CDR1 is LNHDA and CDR2 SQIVND (reference sequence). V lost 5 bases, J lost 6 bases, and 7 bases stayed unmatched. The chain's CDR3 is CASSGPTGGGEQYF. The CDR3 bases are TGTGCCAGTAGTGGACCGACAGGGGGCGGCGAGCAGTACTTC.

The chain joins TRBV6-6 to TRBJ1-4, with D unresolved. The CDR3 loop spans 11 amino acids. Germline CDR1 reads MNHNY; CDR2 reads SVGAGI (reference sequence). Trimming stripped 4 bases from V and 6 bases from J, with 3 bases between. The CDR3 sequence: CASSLYEKLFF. In DNA form, the CDR3 reads TGTGCCAGCAGTTTATATGAAAAACTGTTTTTT.